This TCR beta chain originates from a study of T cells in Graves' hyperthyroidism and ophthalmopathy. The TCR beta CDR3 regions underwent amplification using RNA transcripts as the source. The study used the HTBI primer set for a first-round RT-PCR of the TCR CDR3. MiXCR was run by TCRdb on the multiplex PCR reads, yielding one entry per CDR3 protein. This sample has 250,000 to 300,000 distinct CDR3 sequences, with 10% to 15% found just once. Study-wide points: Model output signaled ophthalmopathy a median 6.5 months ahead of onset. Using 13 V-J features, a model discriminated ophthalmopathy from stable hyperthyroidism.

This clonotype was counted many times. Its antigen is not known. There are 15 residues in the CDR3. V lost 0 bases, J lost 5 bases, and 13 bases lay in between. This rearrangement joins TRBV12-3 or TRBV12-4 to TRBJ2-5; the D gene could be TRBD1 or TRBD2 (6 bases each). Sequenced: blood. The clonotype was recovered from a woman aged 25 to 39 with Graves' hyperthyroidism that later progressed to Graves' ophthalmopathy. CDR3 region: CASSLAGGEGETQYF. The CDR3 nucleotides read TGTGCCAGCAGTTTAGCGGGGGGCGAGGGTGAGACCCAGTACTTC.